A single sample gave rise to the 18 T cell receptor beta chains below, sequenced in a study of blood T cell repertoires in COVID-19. Assay used: immunoSEQ multiplex PCR; TCRdb lists only in-frame clones, some missing. The table shows a few hundred thousand clones, with under 90% occurring only once. The sample was peripheral blood. These receptors were taken from a woman of 80 years or more with acute or convalescent COVID-19.

The chain carries TRBV6-5 and TRBJ1-1; no clear D gene. CDR1 MNHEY and CDR2 SVGAGI come from the germline V gene. The CDR3 has 15 amino acids. The V end was cut by 5 bases, the J end by 2 bases, with 15 bases between. CDR3 residues: CASSRARRVNTEAFF. The DNA for the CDR3 is TGTGCCAGCAGTCGTGCTCGACGGGTCAACACTGAAGCTTTCTTT.

V gene TRBV27 combines with J gene TRBJ2-1, with D perhaps matching TRBD2 (5 bases). CDR3 length equals 13 residues. Trimming removed 3 bases from V and 5 bases from J, with 8 bases in between. In germline, CDR1 is MNHEY, CDR2 SMNVEV (reference sequence). CDR3 DNA sequence: TGTGCCAGCAGTTTTAACGGGGACAATGAGCAGTTCTTC. This gives the protein CASSFNGDNEQFF.

V usage is TRBV7-9 and J usage is TRBJ2-1; TRBD2 matches 9 bases. V lost 4 bases and J lost 4; bases outside the gene matches: 2. CDR3 length equals 14 residues. From germline, CDR1 is SEHNR and CDR2 FQNEAQ (reference sequence). The CDR3 DNA reads as TGTGCCAGCAGCTCGGGACTAGCTTACAATGAGCAGTTCTTC. Translation: CASSSGLAYNEQFF.

This chain joins TRBV7-9 and TRBJ1-1, with D tentatively TRBD1 (5 bases). V lost 2 bases and J 1 base, leaving 8 bases between the germline ends. Germline lookup yields CDR1 SEHNR and CDR2 FQNEAQ (reference sequence). The CDR3 is made up of 14 amino acids. The CDR3 loop is CASSLWGTNTEAFF. For the CDR3, the DNA is TGTGCCAGCAGCTTATGGGGCACGAACACTGAAGCTTTCTTT.

This clone has only a few counts. This sequence joins TRBV6-6 and TRBJ2-2; 8 bases line up with TRBD1. Unmatched junction bases numbered 9, after V lost 5 bases and J lost 7 bases. Germline V gives CDR1 MNHNY, CDR2 SVGAGI (reference sequence). There are 15 residues in the CDR3. The CDR3 is CASSPRQGNVGELFF. CDR3 nucleotide sequence: TGTGCCAGCAGTCCGCGACAGGGGAATGTCGGGGAGCTGTTTTTT.

This clone occurred a few times. This rearrangement joins TRBV4-3 to TRBJ1-1, with 8 bases identical to TRBD1. With 3 bases clipped from V and 5 bases from J, the junction kept 11 bases outside the gene matches. The length of the CDR3 is 16 residues. CDR1 and CDR2 (germline): LGHNA, YSLEER. CDR3 protein: CASSQGTGNHRTEAFF. CDR3 DNA sequence: TGCGCCAGCAGCCAGGGGACAGGCAACCACCGGACTGAAGCTTTCTTT.

This clone was detected only once. This chain joins TRBV3-1 (or the pseudogene TRBV3-2) and TRBJ1-4, with a tentative D call TRBD1 (5 bases). The V and J ends lost 4 bases and 10 bases respectively, with 22 bases between them. The CDR3 has 16 residues. In germline, CDR1 is LGHDT, CDR2 YNNKEL (reference sequence). In DNA, the CDR3 is TGTGCCAGCAGCCCTAGAACCGGCCGGGGGGTGGGAAAACTGTTTTTT. Protein product: CASSPRTGRGVGKLFF.

V and J are TRBV19 and TRBJ1-1, with a tentative D call TRBD1 (5 bases). This CDR3 region has 14 residues. The germline CDR1 and CDR2 sequences are LNHDA and SQIVND (reference sequence). V was cut by 1 base and J by 0 bases, with 6 bases left in between. The CDR3 reads CASSIGQMNTEAFF. In nucleotides, the CDR3 is TGTGCCAGTAGTATAGGACAGATGAACACTGAAGCTTTCTTT.

V gene TRBV5-1 combines with J gene TRBJ1-1, with a tentative D call TRBD1 (5 bases). The CDR3 is 13 residues long. Trimming left V 2 bases short and J 3 bases short, with 8 bases between. Germline lookup yields CDR1 SGHRS and CDR2 YFSETQ. DNA of the CDR3: TGCGCCAGCAGCTTCAGGGTCGACACTGAAGCTTTCTTT. Protein: CASSFRVDTEAFF. Using reference TRBV5-1 and TRBJ1-1 for the parts outside the CDR3, the full variable domain is KAGVTQTPRYLIKTRGQQVTLSCSPISGHRSVSWYQQTPGQGLQFLFEYFSETQRNKGNFPGRFSGRQFSNSRSEMNVSTLELGDSALYLCASSFRVDTEAFFGQGTRLTVV.

This clone was recorded only once. The chain joins TRBV7-2 to TRBJ1-1, with D possibly being TRBD1 (5 bases). This CDR3 is built from 15 residues. CDR1 SGHTA and CDR2 FQGNSA come from the germline V gene. V lost 4 bases and J lost 4, with 16 bases in between. The DNA for the CDR3 is TGTGCCAGCAGCTCCGTGGGGCCCTTGAGCACTGAAGCTTTCTTT. Translated, it gives CASSSVGPLSTEAFF.

This clone has only a few counts. This rearrangement joins TRBV12-3 or TRBV12-4 to TRBJ2-5; the D is unclear. Trimming shortened V by 3 bases and J by 2 bases, and 4 bases separated the two germline ends. The CDR3 covers 12 residues. The DNA of the CDR3 is TGTGCCAGCAGTTTTGAGCAAGAGACCCAGTACTTC. This translates into CASSFEQETQYF.

V usage is TRBV5-1 and J usage is TRBJ2-2; 11 positions match TRBD1. Germline values: CDR1 SGHRS, CDR2 YFSETQ. The CDR3 has 15 residues. Unmatched junction bases numbered 6, after V lost 3 bases and J lost 8 bases. CDR3 nucleotide sequence: TGCGCCAGCAGCTCCGGGACAGGGGGATCTGGGGAGCTGTTTTTT. This gives the protein CASSSGTGGSGELFF.

The chain carries TRBV10-3 and TRBJ2-3; D might be TRBD2 (6 bases). V was clipped by 2 bases and J by 3 bases, with 9 bases between them. The germline V gene encodes CDR1 ENHRY and CDR2 SYGVKD. The CDR3 length is 14 residues. CDR3 in DNA: TGTGCCATCAGTGAGGCGGGGCGGACAGATACGCAGTATTTT. Amino acids: CAISEAGRTDTQYF.

This clone was observed a single time. V and J are TRBV11-3 and TRBJ1-4; D gene ambiguous. This CDR3 has 14 amino acids. Between the trimmed V and J ends, which lost 2 bases and 8 bases, there was a span of 12 bases. Germline lookup yields CDR1 SGHNT and CDR2 YENEEA. This CDR3 reads CASSLSGVGEKLFF. For the CDR3, the DNA is TGTGCCAGCAGCTTAAGCGGGGTTGGCGAAAAACTGTTTTTT.

The rearrangement links TRBV18 to TRBJ1-6; D gene unclear. V dropped 3 bases and J dropped 8 bases, with 11 bases sitting between them. This CDR3 comprises 14 residues. Germline V gene lookup returns CDR1 KGHSH and CDR2 LQKENI. CDR3 in amino acids: CASSPWGVDSPLHF. The CDR3 DNA reads TGTGCCAGCTCACCTTGGGGAGTGGATTCACCCCTCCACTTT.

Notes on this clone: The sample holds other DNA sequences that translate to the same CDR3. The chain is built from TRBV7-2 and TRBJ2-5; TRBD2 matches 9 bases. The CDR3 extends over 16 amino acids. Germline-derived CDR1 and CDR2 are SGHTA and FQGNSA. Trimming at V came to 0 bases and at J to 5 bases, leaving 7 bases not matched to a gene. CDR3 bases: TGTGCCAGCAGCTTAGCGCTGGCGGGGGGGCAGGAGACCCAGTACTTC. It is translated as CASSLALAGGQETQYF.

This CDR3 is CASSPREGADGELFF. DNA of the CDR3: TGTGCCAGCTCACCCCGGGAGGGGGCAGACGGGGAGCTGTTTTTT. The chain joins TRBV18 to TRBJ2-2; D is possibly TRBD2 (8 bases). The germline V gene encodes CDR1 KGHSH and CDR2 LQKENI. CDR3 size: 15 residues. V dropped 3 bases and J dropped 7 bases, with 15 bases sitting between them.

The gene calls are TRBV27 and TRBJ1-6, with TRBD1 matching 7 bases. Losses at the gene ends were 5 bases for V and 10 bases for J; bases not matched to a gene: 11. The CDR3 spans 15 residues. CDR1 and CDR2 (germline): MNHEY, SMNVEV (reference sequence). The CDR3 sequence is CASSPREGALSPLHF. In DNA, the CDR3 is TGTGCCAGCAGTCCCCGAGAGGGGGCCTTATCACCCCTCCACTTT.